This is a list of T cell receptor beta chains from one sample in a study of pediatric ulcerative colitis. Libraries were prepared by immunoSEQ multiplex PCR; TCRdb keeps only in-frame clonotypes and omits some of them. The sample has 64,000 or so clones; over 65% are singletons. Sequenced sample: blood. The receptors derive from a boy aged 5-17 years with moderate ulcerative colitis. Both conserved end residues are part of each CDR3. Fields, in order: V gene, CDR3 length, CDR3 protein.

V: TRBV10-3; length: 13; CDR3: CAISGGPQETQYF
V: TRBV5-1; length: 14; CDR3: CASSFTGPNQPQHF
V: TRBV27; length: 15; CDR3: CASSLVGGAYNEQFF
V: TRBV18; length: 13; CDR3: CASSEGGNTEAFF
V: TRBV25-1; length: 15; CDR3: CASREGQFPNYGYTF
V: TRBV7-2; length: 16; CDR3: CASSPAGLAGTYEQYF
V: TRBV30; length: 15; CDR3: CAWIGPRSSYNEQFF
V: TRBV7-8; length: 14; CDR3: CASSPDRGRTEAFF
V: TRBV5-4; length: 15; CDR3: CASSLGGQMNTEAFF
V: TRBV6-1; length: 18; CDR3: CASSERPRVAGPWETQYF
V: TRBV5-6; length: 12; CDR3: CASSLEINEQFF
V: TRBV10-3; length: 13; CDR3: CAISERGADTQYF
V: TRBV6-5; length: 13; CDR3: CASSSRPPGGYTF
V: TRBV19; length: 14; CDR3: CASGVQGAGEKLFF
V: TRBV5-6; length: 15; CDR3: CASRTWTGETYEQYF
V: TRBV7-9; length: 17; CDR3: CASSPGLAGANYNEQFF
V: TRBV11-3; length: 14; CDR3: CASSARLGQETQYF
V: TRBV7-2; length: 14; CDR3: CASIWGSPDTEAFF
V: TRBV11-3; length: 14; CDR3: CASSPGLRTDTQYF
V: TRBV7-3; length: 13; CDR3: CASSLAGWNEQFF
V: TRBV19; length: 14; CDR3: CASDRDHSGNTIYF
V: TRBV5-1; length: 15; CDR3: CASRSSGSSYNEQFF
V: TRBV5-6; length: 16; CDR3: CASSLAGTATNEKLFF
V: TRBV19; length: 13; CDR3: CASSIPGSHGYTF
V: TRBV5-1; length: 14; CDR3: CASSLAGGYEKLFF
V: TRBV11-2; length: 18; CDR3: CASSLVSGVSTGANVLTF
V: TRBV2; length: 14; CDR3: CASRHRQGTETQYF
V: TRBV5-4; length: 14; CDR3: CASSFQDLGNTIYF
V: TRBV6-6; length: 14; CDR3: CASSYRVRHTEAFF
V: TRBV7-3; length: 16; CDR3: CASSLRGAGVQETQYF
V: TRBV19; length: 15; CDR3: CASSRSGGPLETQYF
V: TRBV10-3; length: 16; CDR3: CAISESRPSRAYEQYF
V: TRBV5-6; length: 17; CDR3: CASSFPLGSGSGNTIYF
V: TRBV25-1; length: 14; CDR3: CASSVGEGTDTQYF
V: TRBV4-1; length: 17; CDR3: CASREYGTSGNYNEQFF
V: TRBV30; length: 14; CDR3: CAWSVNEIYYGYTF
V: TRBV6-5; length: 12; CDR3: CASSTGHLVQFF
V: TRBV10-3; length: 14; CDR3: CAIRSSGSSYEQYF
V: TRBV6-4; length: 12; CDR3: CASRTKNTEAFF
V: TRBV30; length: 14; CDR3: CAWSVGDRADTQYF
V: TRBV7-3; length: 13; CDR3: CASSFSLNTEAFF
V: TRBV19; length: 14; CDR3: CASSIASMNTEAFF